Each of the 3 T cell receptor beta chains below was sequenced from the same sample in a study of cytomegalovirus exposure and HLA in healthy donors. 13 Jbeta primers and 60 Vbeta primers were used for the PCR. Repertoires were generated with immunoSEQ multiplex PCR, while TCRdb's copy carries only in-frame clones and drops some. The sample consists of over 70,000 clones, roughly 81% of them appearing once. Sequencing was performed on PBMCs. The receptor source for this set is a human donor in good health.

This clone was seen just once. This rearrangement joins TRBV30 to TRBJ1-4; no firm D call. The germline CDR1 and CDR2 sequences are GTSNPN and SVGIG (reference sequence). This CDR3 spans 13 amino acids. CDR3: CAGEAQMNEKLFF. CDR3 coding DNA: TGTGCTGGGGAGGCACAGATGAATGAAAAACTGTTTTTT.

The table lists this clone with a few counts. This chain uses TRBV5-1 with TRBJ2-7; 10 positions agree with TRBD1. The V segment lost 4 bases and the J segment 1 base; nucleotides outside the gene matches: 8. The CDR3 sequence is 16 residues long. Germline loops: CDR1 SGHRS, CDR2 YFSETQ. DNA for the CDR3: TGCGCCAGCAGCCCGCCTTTGGGACAGGGGTCCTACGAGCAGTACTTC. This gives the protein CASSPPLGQGSYEQYF.

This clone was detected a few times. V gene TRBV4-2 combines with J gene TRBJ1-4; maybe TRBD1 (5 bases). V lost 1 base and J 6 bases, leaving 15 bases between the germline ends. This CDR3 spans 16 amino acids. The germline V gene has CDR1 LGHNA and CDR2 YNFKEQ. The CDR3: CASSQVHQGEDEKLFF. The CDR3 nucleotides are TGTGCCAGCAGCCAAGTTCATCAGGGTGAGGATGAAAAACTGTTTTTT.